The rows below give T cell receptor beta chains drawn from one sample of a study of blood T cell repertoires in COVID-19. Here immunoSEQ multiplex PCR was the method, and the copy in TCRdb shows in-frame clones only, minus some. In the table there are approximately 170,000 clones, around 85% of which are singletons. The sequenced sample consisted of peripheral blood. These receptors all come from a man between 60 and 75 years old who had recovered from COVID-19. Each CDR3 is given with its conserved first and last residue. The D gene is left open where the match is weak. Rows give clone size only sometimes, using once, few, many, or a class for an expanded clone.

J gene: TRBJ1-2; V gene: TRBV5-6; D gene: TRBD1; clone size: -; CDR3 protein: CASSLRQGDGGYTF; CDR3 DNA: TGTGCCAGCAGCTTGCGGCAGGGGGATGGTGGCTACACCTTC
J gene: TRBJ1-2; V gene: TRBV7-3; D gene: -; clone size: -; CDR3 protein: CASSQPDSRGYTF; CDR3 DNA: TGTGCCAGCAGCCAGCCCGACTCGAGGGGCTACACCTTC
J gene: TRBJ1-1; V gene: TRBV6-5; D gene: -; clone size: once; CDR3 protein: CASIPGQHTEAFF; CDR3 DNA: TGTGCCAGCATACCAGGACAGCACACTGAAGCTTTCTTT
J gene: TRBJ2-2; V gene: TRBV25-1; D gene: TRBD1; clone size: -; CDR3 protein: CASSEPGTGDTGELFF; CDR3 DNA: TGTGCCAGCAGTGAGCCCGGGACAGGGGACACCGGGGAGCTGTTTTTT
J gene: TRBJ2-5; V gene: TRBV7-9; D gene: -; clone size: -; CDR3 protein: CASSLSRMMETQYF; CDR3 DNA: TGTGCCAGCAGCCTTTCTAGGATGATGGAGACCCAGTACTTC
J gene: TRBJ1-2; V gene: TRBV6-5; D gene: -; clone size: -; CDR3 protein: CASSGRGPNYGYTF; CDR3 DNA: TGTGCCAGCAGCGGGAGAGGGCCTAACTATGGCTACACCTTC
J gene: TRBJ1-1; V gene: TRBV7-2; D gene: TRBD1; clone size: -; CDR3 protein: CASSSQQGGDTEAFF; CDR3 DNA: TGTGCCAGCAGCTCGCAACAGGGGGGAGACACTGAAGCTTTCTTT
J gene: TRBJ2-7; V gene: TRBV5-1; D gene: -; clone size: -; CDR3 protein: CASSYTVTYEQYF; CDR3 DNA: TGCGCCAGCAGCTATACAGTCACCTACGAACAGTACTTC
J gene: TRBJ2-2; V gene: TRBV18; D gene: -; clone size: few; CDR3 protein: CAGTGTNTGELFF; CDR3 DNA: TGTGCCGGCACAGGGACGAACACCGGGGAGCTGTTTTTT
J gene: TRBJ1-2; V gene: TRBV4-1; D gene: TRBD1; clone size: -; CDR3 protein: CASSQDQMATGAQYGYTF; CDR3 DNA: TGCGCCAGCAGCCAAGACCAAATGGCTACAGGGGCGCAGTATGGCTACACCTTC
J gene: TRBJ1-6; V gene: TRBV2; D gene: -; clone size: -; CDR3 protein: CASSDQGAGNHSPLHF; CDR3 DNA: TGTGCCAGCAGTGATCAGGGCGCGGGGAACCACTCACCCCTCCACTTT
J gene: TRBJ2-7; V gene: TRBV18; D gene: -; clone size: -; CDR3 protein: CASSPRSIDSYEQYF; CDR3 DNA: TGTGCCAGCTCACCACGGTCCATTGACAGCTACGAGCAGTACTTC
J gene: TRBJ1-2; V gene: TRBV5-3; D gene: -; clone size: -; CDR3 protein: CARRGREGYTF; CDR3 DNA: TGTGCCAGAAGGGGGAGGGAGGGCTACACCTTC
J gene: TRBJ1-2; V gene: TRBV29-1; D gene: -; clone size: -; CDR3 protein: CSAQVREGGYTF; CDR3 DNA: TGCAGCGCCCAAGTCAGGGAGGGCGGCTACACCTTC
J gene: TRBJ2-5; V gene: TRBV6-5; D gene: -; clone size: -; CDR3 protein: CASSYSAGGETQYF; CDR3 DNA: TGTGCCAGCAGTTACTCGGCCGGGGGAGAGACCCAGTACTTC
J gene: TRBJ1-5; V gene: TRBV19; D gene: TRBD1; clone size: -; CDR3 protein: CASSTRTGAANQPQHF; CDR3 DNA: TGTGCCAGTAGTACTCGAACAGGGGCCGCCAATCAGCCCCAGCATTTT
J gene: TRBJ2-5; V gene: TRBV5-1; D gene: TRBD2; clone size: once; CDR3 protein: CASSSGGLETQYF; CDR3 DNA: TGCGCCAGCTCCTCGGGAGGCTTAGAGACCCAGTACTTC
J gene: TRBJ1-2; V gene: TRBV7-8; D gene: TRBD1; clone size: -; CDR3 protein: CASSKNDRAVYYGYTF; CDR3 DNA: TGTGCCAGCAGCAAAAACGACAGGGCGGTCTACTATGGCTACACCTTC
J gene: TRBJ2-3; V gene: TRBV10-3; D gene: TRBD2; clone size: once; CDR3 protein: CAISLGGGADTQYF; CDR3 DNA: TGTGCCATCAGTCTCGGCGGGGGGGCAGATACGCAGTATTTT
J gene: TRBJ1-5; V gene: TRBV28; D gene: TRBD1; clone size: -; CDR3 protein: CASSPPTGEGNQPQHF; CDR3 DNA: TGTGCCAGCAGTCCACCGACAGGGGAGGGCAATCAGCCCCAGCATTTT
J gene: TRBJ2-7; V gene: TRBV7-2; D gene: TRBD1; clone size: -; CDR3 protein: CASSTGQGPYEQYF; CDR3 DNA: TGTGCCAGCAGCACGGGACAGGGGCCCTACGAGCAGTACTTC
J gene: TRBJ2-2; V gene: TRBV11-2; D gene: -; clone size: -; CDR3 protein: CASSLVGNTGELFF; CDR3 DNA: TGTGCCAGCAGCTTAGTGGGCAACACCGGGGAGCTGTTTTTT
J gene: TRBJ2-3; V gene: TRBV9; D gene: TRBD2; clone size: -; CDR3 protein: CASSVGGLATDTQYF; CDR3 DNA: TGTGCCAGCAGCGTAGGGGGACTAGCTACAGATACGCAGTATTTT
J gene: TRBJ2-7; V gene: TRBV7-2; D gene: -; clone size: -; CDR3 protein: CASSLGTAYEQYF; CDR3 DNA: TGTGCCAGCAGCTTAGGGACAGCCTACGAGCAGTACTTC
J gene: TRBJ1-3; V gene: TRBV30; D gene: -; clone size: few; CDR3 protein: CAWSARGSGNTIYF; CDR3 DNA: TGTGCCTGGAGTGCCAGGGGATCTGGAAACACCATATATTTT
J gene: TRBJ2-6; V gene: TRBV27; D gene: -; clone size: few; CDR3 protein: CASSQLSGANVLTF; CDR3 DNA: TGTGCCAGCAGTCAACTCTCTGGGGCCAACGTCCTGACTTTC
J gene: TRBJ2-2; V gene: TRBV7-6; D gene: TRBD1; clone size: once; CDR3 protein: CASSMNPQGAGGELFF; CDR3 DNA: TGTGCCAGCAGCATGAACCCTCAGGGGGCGGGCGGGGAGCTGTTTTTT
J gene: TRBJ2-2; V gene: TRBV10-3; D gene: TRBD1; clone size: -; CDR3 protein: CAISEHEGAITGELFF; CDR3 DNA: TGTGCCATCAGTGAGCATGAGGGGGCCATCACCGGGGAGCTGTTTTTT
J gene: TRBJ2-5; V gene: TRBV5-6; D gene: TRBD2; clone size: few; CDR3 protein: CASSLSTGGQETQYF; CDR3 DNA: TGTGCCAGCAGCTTGTCAACGGGGGGCCAAGAGACCCAGTACTTC